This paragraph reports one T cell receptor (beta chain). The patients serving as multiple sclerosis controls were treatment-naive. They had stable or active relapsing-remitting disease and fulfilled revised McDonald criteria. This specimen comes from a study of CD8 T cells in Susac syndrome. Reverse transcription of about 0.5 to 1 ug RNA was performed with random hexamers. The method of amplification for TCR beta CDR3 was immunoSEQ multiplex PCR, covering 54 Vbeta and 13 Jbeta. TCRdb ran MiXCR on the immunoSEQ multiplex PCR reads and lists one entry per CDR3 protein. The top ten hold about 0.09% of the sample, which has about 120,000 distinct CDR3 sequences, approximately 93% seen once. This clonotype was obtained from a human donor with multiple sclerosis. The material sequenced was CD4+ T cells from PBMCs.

Written as DNA, the CDR3 is TGTGCCAGCTCACCACAGAGCTCTGGAAACACCATATATTTT. It encodes CASSPQSSGNTIYF. V gene TRBV18 combines with J gene TRBJ1-3; no clear D gene. V was shortened by 1 base and J by 0 bases, with 4 bases between the two germline ends. CDR1 is KGHSH and CDR2 is LQKENI in the germline V gene. The CDR3 is 14 residues long.